This T cell receptor beta chain is from a study of T cell responses to AZD1222 COVID-19 vaccine. This CDR3 comprises 14 residues. The V end was cut by 0 bases, the J end by 7 bases, with 13 bases between. Germline-derived CDR1 and CDR2 are SGHTA and FQGNSA. Repertoires were generated with immunoSEQ multiplex PCR, while TCRdb's copy carries only in-frame clones and drops some. There are 90,000 to 130,000 clones in the sample; 87% occur only once, and under 3.5% lies in the top ten. The chain recombines TRBV7-2 with TRBJ2-7, with D perhaps TRBD1 or TRBD2 (6 bases each). The sequence derives from an adult in good health. The sample consisted of peripheral blood, taken on day 0 of AZD1222 vaccination. CDR3 nucleotides: TGTGCCAGCAGCTTAGCACGGGGGCCCCGGGAGCAGTACTTC. As protein: CASSLARGPREQYF.